A single sample gave rise to the 17 T cell receptor beta chains below, sequenced in a study of shared clonotypes between healthy human individuals (dated by TCRdb to 2019 to 2021). Libraries were prepared through the immunoSEQ multiplex PCR assay. Drawn from immuneACCESS, this table holds only the in-frame rearrangements with V and J called that TCRdb kept. Clones are partly lost; checked studies trace under half to an unresolved V gene and leave the rest unexplained. The sample table records roughly 500,000 clones; 76% of these occur just once. Roughly 13% of the sample comes from the top ten. The sequenced material came from PBMCs. These receptors were collected from a woman between 35 and 50 years old in good health. Some clones in this sample may be carry-over from other donors' samples.

The V call is TRBV5-1, the J call TRBJ2-1, with D possibly TRBD2 on 7 matching bases. The V gene's germline CDR1 is SGHRS and CDR2 YFSETQ. V lost 3 bases, J lost 0 bases, and 10 bases lay in between. This CDR3 has 15 amino acids. CDR3: CASSSRGGSYNEQFF. As DNA, the CDR3 is TGCGCCAGCAGCTCGAGGGGGGGCTCCTACAATGAGCAGTTCTTC.

V and J are TRBV15 and TRBJ1-1; D is unresolved. Germline V CDR1 and CDR2: LNHNV, YYDKDF (reference sequence). The CDR3 contains 15 residues. V was cut by 5 bases and J by 4 bases, with 17 bases left in between. CDR3 loop: CATSAEYTLGTEAFF. The CDR3, as DNA: TGTGCCACCAGCGCAGAGTACACACTCGGCACTGAAGCTTTCTTT.

On this clone: Within the sample, other DNA sequences also encode this same CDR3. The rearrangement links TRBV11-2 to TRBJ2-7; 13 bases are a match to TRBD2. Germline V CDR1 and CDR2: SGHAT, FQNNGV. V lost 1 base, J lost 4 bases, and 1 base stayed unmatched. CDR3 length: 15 residues. As DNA, the CDR3 is TGTGCCAGCAGCTTAGGACTAGCGGGAGGTTACGAGCAGTACTTC. It is translated as CASSLGLAGGYEQYF.

The V and J genes are TRBV9 and TRBJ1-1, with D uncertain. CDR3 length: 14 amino acids. Germline V gives CDR1 SGDLS, CDR2 YYNGEE. V lost 3 bases and J lost 0, with 9 bases in between. The DNA of the CDR3 is TGTGCCAGCAGCGCTCAGTCGTTGAACACTGAAGCTTTCTTT. Translation: CASSAQSLNTEAFF.

The rearrangement joins TRBV9 to TRBJ2-1; 11 positions match TRBD2. V lost 4 bases, J lost 7 bases, and 13 bases stayed unmatched. CDR3 length: 17 residues. The germline V gene has CDR1 SGDLS and CDR2 YYNGEE. The CDR3 DNA reads TGTGCCAGCAGCCCTCGGGGAGGCCTAGCGGGAGGTAATGAGCAGTTCTTC. It is translated as CASSPRGGLAGGNEQFF.

This chain joins TRBV30 and TRBJ2-3, with D possibly being TRBD2 (6 bases). The CDR3 spans 14 residues. The V end was cut by 1 base, the J end by 4 bases, with 12 bases between. Germline V CDR1 and CDR2: GTSNPN, SVGIG (reference sequence). CDR3 residues: CAWSEGIAADTQYF. The CDR3 region has the DNA TGTGCCTGGAGTGAAGGGATAGCGGCAGATACGCAGTATTTT. The variable domain in full, with the rest retrieved from reference TRBV30 and TRBJ2-3, is SQTIHQWPATLVQPVGSPLSLECTVEGTSNPNLYWYRQAAGRGLQLLFYSVGIGQISSEVPQNLSASRPQDRQFILSSKKLLLSDSGFYLCAWSEGIAADTQYFGPGTRLTVL.

This chain connects TRBV5-4 to TRBJ2-3, with D unclear. CDR1 is SGHNT and CDR2 is YYREEE in the germline V gene (reference sequence). The V and J ends lost 4 bases and 4 bases respectively, with 19 bases between them. The CDR3 totals 16 residues. This chain's CDR3 is CASSQGASFSPDTQYF. The CDR3 DNA reads as TGTGCCAGCAGCCAAGGAGCTAGTTTCAGTCCAGATACGCAGTATTTT.

The V gene is TRBV28, the J gene TRBJ1-2; D is possibly TRBD1 (5 bases). V lost 5 bases, J lost 8 bases, and 15 bases lay in between. CDR1 and CDR2 from the germline V gene are MDHEN and SYDVKM. The CDR3 has 13 amino acids. In nucleotides, the CDR3 is TGTGCCAGCAGTCCCAGGGAATTCGGCGGCTACACCTTC. It specifies CASSPREFGGYTF.

This sequence joins TRBV10-3 and TRBJ2-1; the match to TRBD2 covers 9 bases. Germline V gene data show CDR1 as ENHRY and CDR2 as SYGVKD. This CDR3 comprises 14 residues. J gave up 8 bases and V 6 bases, and 8 bases lay outside the gene matches. The CDR3 nucleotides read TGTGCCATCAGGGGCGGGAGGGCCGGAGATGAGCAGTTCTTC. It is translated as CAIRGGRAGDEQFF.

This clone has only one observation. The genes are TRBV6-1 and TRBJ1-2, with 9 bases that match TRBD1. V was pared by 4 bases and J by 4 bases, with 13 bases of the junction left unmatched. The CDR3 totals 17 residues. The germline V gene has CDR1 MNHNS and CDR2 SASEGT. CDR3: CASSGSGAMGQGYGYTF. The DNA for the CDR3 is TGTGCCAGCAGTGGAAGCGGGGCCATGGGACAGGGCTATGGCTACACCTTC.

V is TRBV27 and J is TRBJ2-7; possible D gene TRBD2, 6 bases. Trimming pared 3 bases from V and 0 bases from J, leaving 9 bases between. Germline CDR1 is MNHEY and CDR2 is SMNVEV (reference sequence). The CDR3 extends over 14 amino acids. The CDR3 spells CASSLGTSSYEQYF. The CDR3 DNA is TGTGCCAGCAGTTTGGGGACTTCCTCCTACGAGCAGTACTTC.

The chain joins TRBV6-4 to TRBJ1-2, with D possibly matching TRBD1 (5 bases). CDR1 and CDR2 (germline): MRHNA, SNTAGT. Trimming left V 4 bases short and J 2 bases short, with 11 bases between. There are 14 residues in the CDR3. CDR3 coding DNA: TGTGCCAGCAGTGTGGGGGTCGGGAACTATGGCTACACCTTC. It specifies CASSVGVGNYGYTF.

The J gene is TRBJ2-5, the V gene TRBV5-6; 10 bases are a match to TRBD2. The CDR3 consists of 18 residues. Germline lookup yields CDR1 SGHDT and CDR2 YYEEEE. The junction had 13 bases not matched to a gene; V was cut back by 0 bases and J by 5 bases. DNA for the CDR3: TGTGCCAGCAGCTTGGAGTCTAGCGGGAGTTTATGGAGTGAGACCCAGTACTTC. Its translation is CASSLESSGSLWSETQYF.

This clone was counted once. The rearrangement uses TRBV5-4 and TRBJ2-7; 7 positions match TRBD1. The V segment lost 4 bases and the J segment 2 bases; nucleotides outside the gene matches: 15. Per germline, CDR1 SGHNT and CDR2 YYREEE (reference sequence). The CDR3 contains 17 residues. The CDR3 here is CASSPGTAYSRTYEQYF. The DNA for the CDR3 is TGTGCCAGCAGCCCCGGGACAGCTTACAGCAGAACCTACGAGCAGTACTTC.

The J gene is TRBJ1-5, the V gene TRBV15; D is ambiguous. Germline V gives CDR1 LNHNV, CDR2 YYDKDF (reference sequence). Trimming removed 4 bases from V and 9 bases from J, with 10 bases in between. This CDR3 comprises 12 residues. CDR3 coding DNA: TGTGCCACCAGCATAAGGACGGGGCCCCAGCATTTT. It is translated as CATSIRTGPQHF.

The chain recombines TRBV5-1 with TRBJ2-7, with 7 bases that match TRBD2. Germline lookup yields CDR1 SGHRS and CDR2 YFSETQ. The ends lost 5 bases at V and 4 bases at J; junction bases unmatched: 9. This CDR3 is 14 amino acids long. CDR3 region: CASRPGGSAYEQYF. CDR3 DNA: TGCGCCAGCAGGCCGGGCGGGAGTGCGTACGAGCAGTACTTC.

There are a few counts of this clone. The chain couples TRBV28 to TRBJ1-2, with 7 bases matching TRBD1. This CDR3 comprises 13 residues. The junction had 5 bases not matched to a gene; V was cut back by 10 bases and J by 0 bases. CDR1 is MDHEN and CDR2 is SYDVKM in the germline V gene. This chain's CDR3 is CATGTASNYGYTF. CDR3 sequence (DNA): TGTGCCACCGGGACAGCCTCTAACTATGGCTACACCTTC.